This TCR beta chain appears in the sequencing data of a study of T-cell reconstitution after alpha-beta-depleted transplantation in children. The length of the CDR3 is 17 residues. CDR1 and CDR2 from the germline V gene are SGHRS and YFSETQ. V was trimmed by 2 bases and J by 0 bases, leaving 15 bases between them. The authors prepared the TCRbeta library with unique molecular identifiers. TCRdb itself ran the PCR reads through MiXCR, one entry per CDR3 protein. The profile shows 600,000 to 800,000 distinct CDR3 sequences, around 14% of them singletons. Study-wide results and caveats: T-cell numbers and diversity, one year after transplant, stemmed largely from T cells that were newly produced. Certain patients had high TCRbeta diversity at day 60, and it came from recipient T cells and thymic progenitors that survived. The origin of alpha-beta T cells about two months after transplant was reportedly several hundred expanded graft clones.

This clonotype was seen ten or more times. What it binds is not known. The input for sequencing was PBMCs, taken before TCRalphabeta/CD19-depleted stem cell transplant. The chain combines TRBV5-1 with TRBJ2-1, with D maybe TRBD2 (6 bases). The clonotype originates from a girl aged 2-10 years with congenital amegakaryocytic thrombocytopenia, due to receive a stem cell transplant. For the CDR3, the DNA is TGCGCCAGCAGCTTCGGTTTAGCGGTAGCCTCCTACAATGAGCAGTTCTTC. Its translation: CASSFGLAVASYNEQFF.